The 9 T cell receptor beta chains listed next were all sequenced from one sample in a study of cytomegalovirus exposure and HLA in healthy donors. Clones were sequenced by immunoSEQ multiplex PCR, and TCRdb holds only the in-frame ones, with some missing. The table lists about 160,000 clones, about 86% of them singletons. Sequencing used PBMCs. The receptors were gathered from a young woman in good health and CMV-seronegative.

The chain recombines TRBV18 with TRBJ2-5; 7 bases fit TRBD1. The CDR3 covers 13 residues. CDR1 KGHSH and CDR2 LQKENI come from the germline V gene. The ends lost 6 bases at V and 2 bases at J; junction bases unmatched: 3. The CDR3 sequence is CASSTGLQETQYF. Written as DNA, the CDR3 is TGTGCCAGCTCGACAGGGCTACAAGAGACCCAGTACTTC. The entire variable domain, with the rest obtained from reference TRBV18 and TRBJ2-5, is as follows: NAGVMQNPRHLVRRRGQEARLRCSPMKGHSHVYWYRQLPEEGLKFMVYLQKENIIDESGMPKERFSAEFPKEGPSILRIQQVVRGDSAAYFCASSTGLQETQYFGPGTRLLVL.

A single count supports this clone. The CDR3 DNA sequence: TGCGCCAGCAGCCAAATAACCCAACATAAATTTTATGGCTACACCTTC. Translation: CASSQITQHKFYGYTF. The chain combines TRBV4-1 with TRBJ1-2; no reliable D call. Germline V gene sequence: CDR1 MGHRA, CDR2 YSYEKL. The ends were cut back, 2 bases at V and 5 bases at J, with 18 bases in the middle. This CDR3 has 16 amino acids.

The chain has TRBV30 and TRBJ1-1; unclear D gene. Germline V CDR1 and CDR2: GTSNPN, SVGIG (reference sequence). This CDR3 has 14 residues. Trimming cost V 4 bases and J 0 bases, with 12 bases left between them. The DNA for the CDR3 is TGTGCCTGGACCCTCGGGAGCCTGAACACTGAAGCTTTCTTT. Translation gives CAWTLGSLNTEAFF.

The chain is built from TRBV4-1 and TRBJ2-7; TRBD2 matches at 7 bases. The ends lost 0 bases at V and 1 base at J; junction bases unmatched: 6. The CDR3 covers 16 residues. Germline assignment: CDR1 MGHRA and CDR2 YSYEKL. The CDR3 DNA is TGCGCCAGCAGCCAAGATCCGGCTAGCGGTTCCTACGAGCAGTACTTC. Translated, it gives CASSQDPASGSYEQYF.

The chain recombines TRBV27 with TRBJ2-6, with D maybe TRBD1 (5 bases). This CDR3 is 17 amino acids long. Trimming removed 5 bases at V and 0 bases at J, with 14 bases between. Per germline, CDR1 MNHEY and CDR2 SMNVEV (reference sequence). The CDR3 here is CASSRPGQSSGANVLTF. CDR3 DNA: TGTGCCAGCAGTAGGCCAGGGCAAAGCTCTGGGGCCAACGTCCTGACTTTC.

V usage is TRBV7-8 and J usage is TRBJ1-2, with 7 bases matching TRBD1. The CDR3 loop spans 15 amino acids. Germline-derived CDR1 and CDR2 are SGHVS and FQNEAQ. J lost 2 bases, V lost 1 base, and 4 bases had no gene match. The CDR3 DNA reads TGTGCCAGCAGCTTAGTAGGGACAGTAAACTATGGCTACACCTTC. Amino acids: CASSLVGTVNYGYTF.

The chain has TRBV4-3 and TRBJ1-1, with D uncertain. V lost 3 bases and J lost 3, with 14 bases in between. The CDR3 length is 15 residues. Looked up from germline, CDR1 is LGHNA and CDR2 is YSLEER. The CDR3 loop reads CASSQGYGGDTEAFF. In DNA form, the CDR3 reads TGCGCCAGCAGCCAGGGCTACGGCGGGGACACTGAAGCTTTCTTT.

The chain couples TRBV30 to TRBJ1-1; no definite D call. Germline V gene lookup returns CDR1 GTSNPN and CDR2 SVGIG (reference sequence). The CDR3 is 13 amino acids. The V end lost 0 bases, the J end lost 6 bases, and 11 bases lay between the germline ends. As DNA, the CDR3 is TGTGCCTGGAGTGTAGGGAGTTCCGCTGAAGCTTTCTTT. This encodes CAWSVGSSAEAFF.

Written as DNA, the CDR3 is TGTGCCAGTAGTATAGTTGGGCAGAGCAATCAGCCCCAGCATTTT. Translated, it gives CASSIVGQSNQPQHF. The chain is built from TRBV19 and TRBJ1-5; unclear D gene. V was shortened by 1 base and J by 1 base, with 8 bases between the two germline ends. The CDR3 is made up of 15 amino acids. The germline gives CDR1 LNHDA, CDR2 SQIVND (reference sequence).